This T cell receptor (beta chain) is drawn from a study of blood T cell repertoires in COVID-19. In the study overall: In each case, the material was cDNA or gDNA derived from T cells, B-cell-depleted T cells, or PBMCs.

TCRdb's table, derived via immunoSEQ multiplex PCR, lists solely in-frame clones and lacks some. The sample contains a few hundred thousand clones, roughly 85% of which appear only once. V was pared by 8 bases and J by 4 bases, with 13 bases of the junction left unmatched. The CDR3 is 17 amino acids. From germline, CDR1 is MNHEY and CDR2 SMNVEV (reference sequence). The clonotype was recovered from a woman under 30 with acute or convalescent COVID-19. The chain uses TRBV27 and TRBJ2-3, with TRBD2 identical over 12 bases. Sequences were obtained from peripheral blood. The CDR3, as DNA: TGTGCCAGCGAAACCAGGACTAGCGGGGCCTACCCAGATACGCAGTATTTT. Translated, it gives CASETRTSGAYPDTQYF.